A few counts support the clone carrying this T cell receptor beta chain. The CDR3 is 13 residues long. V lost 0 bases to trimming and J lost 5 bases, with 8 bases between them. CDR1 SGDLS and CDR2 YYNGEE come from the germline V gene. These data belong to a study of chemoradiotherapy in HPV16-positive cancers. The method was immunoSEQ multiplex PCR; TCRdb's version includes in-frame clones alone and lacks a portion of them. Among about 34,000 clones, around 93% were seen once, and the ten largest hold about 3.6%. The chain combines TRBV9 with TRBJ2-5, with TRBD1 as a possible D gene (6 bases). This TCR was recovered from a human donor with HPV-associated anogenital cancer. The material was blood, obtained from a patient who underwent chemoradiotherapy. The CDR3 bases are TGTGCCAGCAGCGTAGGACAGGCGGAGACCCAGTACTTC. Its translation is CASSVGQAETQYF. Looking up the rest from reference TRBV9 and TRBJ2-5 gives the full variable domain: DSGVTQTPKHLITATGQRVTLRCSPRSGDLSVYWYQQSLDQGLQFLIQYYNGEERAKGNILERFSAQQFPDLHSELNLSSLELGDSALYFCASSVGQAETQYFGPGTRLLVL.